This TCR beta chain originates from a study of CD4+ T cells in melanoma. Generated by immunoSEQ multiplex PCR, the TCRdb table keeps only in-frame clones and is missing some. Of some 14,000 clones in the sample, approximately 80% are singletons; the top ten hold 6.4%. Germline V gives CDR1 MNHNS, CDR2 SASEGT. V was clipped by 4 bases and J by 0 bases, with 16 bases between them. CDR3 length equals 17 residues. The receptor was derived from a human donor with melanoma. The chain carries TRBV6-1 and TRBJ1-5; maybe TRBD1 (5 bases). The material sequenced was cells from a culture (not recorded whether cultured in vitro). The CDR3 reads CASSGKPGPYSNQPQHF. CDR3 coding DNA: TGTGCCAGCAGTGGAAAACCAGGGCCGTATAGCAATCAGCCCCAGCATTTT.